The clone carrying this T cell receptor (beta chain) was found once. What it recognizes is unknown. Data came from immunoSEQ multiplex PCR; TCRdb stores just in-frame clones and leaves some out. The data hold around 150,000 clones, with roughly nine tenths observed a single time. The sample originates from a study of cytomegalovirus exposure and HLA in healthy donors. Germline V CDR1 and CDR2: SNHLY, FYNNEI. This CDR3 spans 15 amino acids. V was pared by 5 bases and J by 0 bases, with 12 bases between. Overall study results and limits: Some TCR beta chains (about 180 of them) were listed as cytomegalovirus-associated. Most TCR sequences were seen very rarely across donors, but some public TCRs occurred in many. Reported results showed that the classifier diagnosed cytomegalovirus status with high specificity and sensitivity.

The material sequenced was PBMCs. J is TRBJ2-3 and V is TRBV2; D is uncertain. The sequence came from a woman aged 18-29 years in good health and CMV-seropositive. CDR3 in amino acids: CASSSLITSTDTQYF. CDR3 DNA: TGTGCCAGCAGTTCTCTCATAACTAGCACAGATACGCAGTATTTT.